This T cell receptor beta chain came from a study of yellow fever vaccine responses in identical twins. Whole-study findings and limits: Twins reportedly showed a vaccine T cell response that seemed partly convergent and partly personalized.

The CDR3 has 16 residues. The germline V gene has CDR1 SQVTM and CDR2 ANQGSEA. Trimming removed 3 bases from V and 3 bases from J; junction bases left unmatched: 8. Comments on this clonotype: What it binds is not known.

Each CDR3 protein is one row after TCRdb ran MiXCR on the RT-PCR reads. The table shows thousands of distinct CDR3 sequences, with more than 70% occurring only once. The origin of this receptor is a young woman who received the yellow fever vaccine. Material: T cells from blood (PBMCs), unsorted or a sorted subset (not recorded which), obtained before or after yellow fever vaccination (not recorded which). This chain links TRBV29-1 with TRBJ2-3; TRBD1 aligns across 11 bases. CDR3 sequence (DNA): TGCAGCGTTGATAGTTTCTGGGACAGGGGGACAGATACGCAGTATTTT. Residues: CSVDSFWDRGTDTQYF.